These 5 T cell receptor beta chains were all obtained from the same sample, sequenced in a study of blood T cell repertoires in COVID-19 (dated by TCRdb to the early 2020s). Library preparation used the immunoSEQ multiplex PCR assay. TCRdb provides this immuneACCESS table in a form limited to in-frame rearrangements. Some clones are lacking; in checked studies, under half of them reflect an unresolved V gene, and why the rest are absent is not known. Across this sample there are about 360,000 clones, with about 86% seen only once. 2.5% to 3.5% of the sample is taken by the ten largest. Source material: peripheral blood. All receptors derive from a man in his thirties or forties with active or convalescent COVID-19.

CDR3 DNA: TGTGCCAGCAGCCAAGGGGCGGGAGGGCCATCGGATACGCAGTATTTT. Protein product: CASSQGAGGPSDTQYF. The genes are TRBV3-1 (or the pseudogene TRBV3-2) and TRBJ2-3; TRBD2 aligns across 9 bases. The length of the CDR3 is 16 residues. Germline CDR1 is LGHDT and CDR2 is YNNKEL (reference sequence). Unmatched junction bases numbered 8, after V lost 1 base and J lost 6 bases.

J is TRBJ2-5 and V is TRBV6-5, with 11 bases identical to TRBD2. The V and J ends lost 7 bases and 1 base, in that order; junction bases with no gene match: 5. From germline, CDR1 is MNHEY and CDR2 SVGAGI. The CDR3 contains 15 residues. CDR3 nucleotides: TGTGCCAGCACCCTAGCGGGAGGTACCCAAGAGACCCAGTACTTC. It codes for CASTLAGGTQETQYF.

This clone was observed a few times. The chain has TRBV30 and TRBJ1-4; 7 bases align to TRBD1. The junction had 7 bases not matched to a gene; V was cut back by 5 bases and J by 4 bases. Germline lookup yields CDR1 GTSNPN and CDR2 SVGIG (reference sequence). CDR3 length: 14 residues. The CDR3 spells CAWGRQGINEKLFF. CDR3 DNA: TGTGCCTGGGGAAGACAGGGTATTAATGAAAAACTGTTTTTT.

The V gene is TRBV4-3, the J gene TRBJ2-1, with TRBD2 identical over 9 bases. CDR1 is LGHNA and CDR2 is YSLEER in the germline V gene. The length of the CDR3 is 16 residues. V lost 1 base and J lost 8; bases outside the gene matches: 9. The CDR3 coding sequence is TGCGCCAGCAGCCAAGTAAGAGCGGGGGGAGTCTATGAGCAGTTCTTC. This sequence encodes CASSQVRAGGVYEQFF.

The chain has TRBV11-2 and TRBJ2-7; 7 nucleotides match TRBD2. This CDR3 contains 16 residues. Germline V gives CDR1 SGHAT, CDR2 FQNNGV. The V and J ends lost 5 bases and 6 bases, in that order; junction bases with no gene match: 16. In DNA, the CDR3 is TGTGCCAGCAGCGTCTCAGGGCGGGCGGGGGACTCCGAGCAGTACTTC. Protein: CASSVSGRAGDSEQYF.